A single sample gave rise to the 14 T cell receptor beta chains below, sequenced in a study of technical replicates of blood from a few donors. The protocol was immunoSEQ multiplex PCR, while the TCRdb copy is restricted to in-frame clones and leaves out a portion. The sample lists 11,000 to 15,000 clones; 85% were seen once. Sequencing was carried out using PBMCs. Source of these receptors: a human donor in good health.

V and J are TRBV6-5 and TRBJ2-1; 15 nucleotides align to TRBD2. The germline V gene has CDR1 MNHEY and CDR2 SVGAGI. Germline trimming cut 6 bases from V and 7 bases from J; bases unmatched to any gene: 4. The length of the CDR3 is 15 residues. CDR3 coding DNA: TGTGCCAGCAGCAGGACTAGCGGGAGGGCAAATGAGCAGTTCTTC. Translating it yields CASSRTSGRANEQFF.

This chain connects TRBV19 to TRBJ1-1, with D possibly being TRBD1 (6 bases). The CDR3 has 14 residues. V gave up 4 bases and J gave up 1 base, with 10 bases separating them. Germline lookup yields CDR1 LNHDA and CDR2 SQIVND (reference sequence). The CDR3 DNA sequence: TGTGCCAGTAGTACGCGGACAGCGAACACTGAAGCTTTCTTT. This codes for CASSTRTANTEAFF. The full variable domain, completed using reference TRBV19 and TRBJ1-1, is DGGITQSPKYLFRKEGQNVTLSCEQNLNHDAMYWYRQDPGQGLRLIYYSQIVNDFQKGDIAEGYSVSREKKESFPLTVTSAQKNPTAFYLCASSTRTANTEAFFGQGTRLTVV.

This clone was observed a single time. V gene TRBV9 combines with J gene TRBJ2-7; TRBD1 agrees at 7 bases. The CDR3 runs 15 residues. CDR1 SGDLS and CDR2 YYNGEE come from the germline V gene. Losses at the gene ends were 2 bases for V and 3 bases for J; bases not matched to a gene: 8. The CDR3 coding sequence is TGTGCCAGCAGCGTCCCAGGACAGGCCGACTACGAGCAGTACTTC. As protein: CASSVPGQADYEQYF. The full variable domain, completed using reference TRBV9 and TRBJ2-7, is DSGVTQTPKHLITATGQRVTLRCSPRSGDLSVYWYQQSLDQGLQFLIQYYNGEERAKGNILERFSAQQFPDLHSELNLSSLELGDSALYFCASSVPGQADYEQYFGPGTRLTVT.

J is TRBJ2-1 and V is TRBV6-5, with 9 nucleotides matching TRBD1. The V segment lost 8 bases and the J segment 3 bases; nucleotides outside the gene matches: 2. This CDR3 spans 13 amino acids. Germline loops: CDR1 MNHEY, CDR2 SVGAGI. The CDR3: CASRDRDYNEQFF. CDR3 DNA sequence: TGTGCCAGCCGGGACAGGGACTACAATGAGCAGTTCTTC.

This chain links TRBV6-6 with TRBJ2-7; 9 bases agree with TRBD2. The CDR3 is made up of 13 amino acids. The V and J ends lost 7 bases and 3 bases, in that order; junction bases with no gene match: 4. In germline, CDR1 is MNHNY, CDR2 SVGAGI (reference sequence). CDR3 loop: CASTVAGVYEQYF. DNA of the CDR3: TGTGCCAGCACCGTAGCGGGAGTCTACGAGCAGTACTTC.

The chain carries TRBV7-6 and TRBJ1-2; 9 nucleotides match TRBD1. The CDR3 loop spans 17 amino acids. CDR1 SGHVS and CDR2 FNYEAQ come from the germline V gene. Germline trimming cut 5 bases from V and 1 base from J; bases unmatched to any gene: 11. The CDR3 region has the DNA TGTGCCAGCAGCCGCCGGGACAGGGACTCCGATAACTATGGCTACACCTTC. It is translated as CASSRRDRDSDNYGYTF.

Only a few counts were recorded for this clone. This chain uses TRBV30 with TRBJ1-1; possible D gene TRBD1, 6 bases. V lost 0 bases, J lost 6 bases, and 11 bases lay in between. This CDR3 has 13 residues. Germline loops: CDR1 GTSNPN, CDR2 SVGIG (reference sequence). CDR3 in amino acids: CAWSVGAGAEAFF. DNA of the CDR3: TGTGCCTGGAGTGTAGGGGCAGGGGCTGAAGCTTTCTTT.

This clone was counted between two and nine times. The chain has TRBV30 and TRBJ2-5; D not certain. With 2 bases removed from V and 5 bases from J, the gap between germline ends came to 9 bases. The CDR3 has 12 residues. Germline CDR1 GTSNPN, CDR2 SVGIG (reference sequence). DNA for the CDR3: TGTGCCTGGAGTCTGATCGCGGAGACCCAGTACTTC. It yields the protein CAWSLIAETQYF.

The chain joins TRBV16 to TRBJ2-2; 9 bases align to TRBD2. Germline loops: CDR1 KGHSY, CDR2 FQNENV. Germline trimming cut 1 base from V and 1 base from J; bases unmatched to any gene: 1. CDR3 length equals 16 residues. Here the CDR3 reads CASSQWTSVNTGELFF. CDR3 coding DNA: TGTGCCAGCAGCCAATGGACTAGCGTGAACACCGGGGAGCTGTTTTTT.

The chain employs TRBV27 and TRBJ1-1; the match to TRBD1 covers 11 bases. CDR1 is MNHEY, CDR2 SMNVEV, per germline (reference sequence). V gave up 6 bases and J gave up 5 bases; unmatched junction bases: 11. This CDR3 comprises 16 residues. Here the CDR3 DNA reads TGTGCCAGCAGGACCGGGACAGGGGGTAGTAGTACTGAAGCTTTCTTT. Amino acids: CASRTGTGGSSTEAFF.

The sample holds a few counts of this clone. This chain links TRBV19 with TRBJ1-2; 8 bases map to TRBD1. V was pared by 6 bases and J by 4 bases, with 10 bases of the junction left unmatched. This CDR3 has 15 amino acids. Germline lookup yields CDR1 LNHDA and CDR2 SQIVND (reference sequence). In DNA form, the CDR3 reads TGTGCCAGTAGCCCCGGACAGGGCGGCGGCTATGGCTACACCTTC. Translating gives CASSPGQGGGYGYTF. The full variable domain, rest sourced from reference TRBV19 and TRBJ1-2, is DGGITQSPKYLFRKEGQNVTLSCEQNLNHDAMYWYRQDPGQGLRLIYYSQIVNDFQKGDIAEGYSVSREKKESFPLTVTSAQKNPTAFYLCASSPGQGGGYGYTFGSGTRLTVV.

This sequence joins TRBV18 and TRBJ2-1; TRBD2 matches 9 bases. V dropped 4 bases and J dropped 8; count of bases not matched to a gene: 9. This CDR3 has 15 residues. The V gene's germline CDR1 is KGHSH and CDR2 LQKENI. The CDR3 coding sequence is TGTGCCAGCTCACTTGCTCCGGGACTAGCAGATGAGCAGTTCTTC. This codes for CASSLAPGLADEQFF.

The V call is TRBV7-6, the J call TRBJ1-1; D may be TRBD1 (5 bases). The germline V gene encodes CDR1 SGHVS and CDR2 FNYEAQ. CDR3 length equals 13 residues. The germline V and J ends were trimmed by 5 bases and 6 bases, with 13 bases remaining between them. CDR3 loop: CASSPTESAEAFF. The CDR3 nucleotides are TGTGCCAGCAGCCCGACAGAGTCGGCTGAAGCTTTCTTT.

This chain uses TRBV10-2 with TRBJ2-7, with 10 bases matching TRBD2. The CDR3 is made up of 13 amino acids. The V and J ends lost 7 bases and 5 bases, in that order; junction bases with no gene match: 5. Germline V gene data show CDR1 as WSHSY and CDR2 as SAAADI. The CDR3 sequence: CASKLAGQNEQYF. The CDR3 DNA follows: TGCGCCAGCAAACTAGCGGGACAAAACGAGCAGTACTTC.